One and the same sample provided the 8 T cell receptor beta chains below, sequenced in a study of technical replicates of blood from a handful of donors. Assay: immunoSEQ multiplex PCR; the TCRdb copy retains only in-frame clones and omits some. The sample lists under 90,000 clones, roughly 98% occurring once. Sequenced sample: T cells isolated from PBMCs. These receptor sequences come from a human donor in good health.

The chain couples TRBV6-5 to TRBJ1-3; D gene uncertain. From germline, CDR1 is MNHEY and CDR2 SVGAGI. V was clipped by 6 bases and J by 0 bases, with 9 bases between them. CDR3 length: 14 amino acids. CDR3 in amino acids: CASSYLSSGNTIYF. CDR3 nucleotides: TGTGCCAGCAGCTATTTGAGCTCTGGAAACACCATATATTTT.

V usage is TRBV5-1 and J usage is TRBJ1-6; 9 bases agree with TRBD1. V trimming: 5 bases; J trimming: 7 bases; junction bases outside the gene matches: 7. Germline V gene data show CDR1 as SGHRS and CDR2 as YFSETQ. This CDR3 is built from 15 residues. The CDR3 DNA is TGCGCCAGCAGTAACCGGGACAGGGACAATTCACCCCTCCACTTT. It is translated as CASSNRDRDNSPLHF. The entire variable domain, with the rest obtained from reference TRBV5-1 and TRBJ1-6, is as follows: KAGVTQTPRYLIKTRGQQVTLSCSPISGHRSVSWYQQTPGQGLQFLFEYFSETQRNKGNFPGRFSGRQFSNSRSEMNVSTLELGDSALYLCASSNRDRDNSPLHFGNGTRLTVT.

V is TRBV14 and J is TRBJ2-1; TRBD2 might be the D (5 bases). The germline V gene has CDR1 SGHDN and CDR2 FVKESK. CDR3 size: 14 residues. V dropped 4 bases and J dropped 3 bases, with 10 bases sitting between them. Here the CDR3 reads CASSRMGSYNEQFF. The DNA of the CDR3 is TGTGCCAGCAGCCGAATGGGGAGCTACAATGAGCAGTTCTTC. The full variable domain, completed using reference TRBV14 and TRBJ2-1, is EAGVTQFPSHSVIEKGQTVTLRCDPISGHDNLYWYRRVMGKEIKFLLHFVKESKQDESGMPNNRFLAERTGGTYSTLKVQPAELEDSGVYFCASSRMGSYNEQFFGPGTRLTVL.

The gene calls are TRBV11-3 and TRBJ2-5, with no clear D. Germline V gene data show CDR1 as SGHNT and CDR2 as YENEEA. Deletions cut 5 bases from V and 1 base from J, with 14 bases between. The CDR3 runs 15 residues. The CDR3 DNA is TGTGCCAGCAGCCCTATTTCGGTTTTCCAAGAGACCCAGTACTTC. Translated, it gives CASSPISVFQETQYF.

This rearrangement joins TRBV7-2 to TRBJ1-6; maybe TRBD1 (6 bases). This CDR3 is built from 16 residues. The V and J ends lost 0 bases and 6 bases respectively, with 12 bases between them. The V gene's germline CDR1 is SGHTA and CDR2 FQGNSA. The CDR3 DNA follows: TGTGCCAGCAGCTTAGCGAGTCAGGGGATTAATTCACCCCTCCACTTT. This sequence encodes CASSLASQGINSPLHF.

V and J are TRBV27 and TRBJ1-1, with 12 bases fitting TRBD1. J was trimmed by 5 bases and V by 8 bases; bases with no gene match: 9. The length of the CDR3 is 15 residues. Germline CDR1 reads MNHEY; CDR2 reads SMNVEV (reference sequence). The DNA for the CDR3 is TGTGCCAGCTGGGACAGGGGGCCGAAGGAGACTGAAGCTTTCTTT. This encodes CASWDRGPKETEAFF.

The genes are TRBV6-6 and TRBJ2-7, with D perhaps matching TRBD1 (5 bases). The V and J ends lost 0 bases and 5 bases respectively, with 14 bases between them. In germline, CDR1 is MNHNY, CDR2 SVGAGI (reference sequence). The CDR3 extends over 15 amino acids. The CDR3 region has the DNA TGTGCCAGCAGTTACTCCGTTAGGGGTCGGGACGAGCAGTACTTC. It translates to CASSYSVRGRDEQYF.

The chain couples TRBV5-4 to TRBJ2-5; maybe TRBD2 (6 bases). V was pared by 0 bases and J by 5 bases, with 8 bases between. The CDR3 is 13 amino acids. The V gene's germline CDR1 is SGHNT and CDR2 YYREEE (reference sequence). The CDR3 sequence: CASSLGLGETQYF. CDR3 coding DNA: TGTGCCAGCAGCTTGGGACTAGGGGAGACCCAGTACTTC.